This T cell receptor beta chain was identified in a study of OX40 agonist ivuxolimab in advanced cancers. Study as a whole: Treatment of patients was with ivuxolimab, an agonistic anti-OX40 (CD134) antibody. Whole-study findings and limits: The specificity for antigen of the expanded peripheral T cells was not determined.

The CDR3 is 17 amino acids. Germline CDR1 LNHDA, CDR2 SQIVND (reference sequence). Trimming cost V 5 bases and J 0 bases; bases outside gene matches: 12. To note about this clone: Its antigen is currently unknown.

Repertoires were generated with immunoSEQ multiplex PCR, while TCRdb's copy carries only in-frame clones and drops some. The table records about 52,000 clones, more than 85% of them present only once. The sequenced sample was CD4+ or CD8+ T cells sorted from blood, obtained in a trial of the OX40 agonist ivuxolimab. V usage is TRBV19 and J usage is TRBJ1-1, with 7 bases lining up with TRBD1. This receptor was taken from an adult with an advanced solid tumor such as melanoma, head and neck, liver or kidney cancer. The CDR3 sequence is CASSFFIGDSLNTEAFF. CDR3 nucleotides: TGTGCCAGTAGTTTTTTTATAGGGGACAGCTTGAACACTGAAGCTTTCTTT.